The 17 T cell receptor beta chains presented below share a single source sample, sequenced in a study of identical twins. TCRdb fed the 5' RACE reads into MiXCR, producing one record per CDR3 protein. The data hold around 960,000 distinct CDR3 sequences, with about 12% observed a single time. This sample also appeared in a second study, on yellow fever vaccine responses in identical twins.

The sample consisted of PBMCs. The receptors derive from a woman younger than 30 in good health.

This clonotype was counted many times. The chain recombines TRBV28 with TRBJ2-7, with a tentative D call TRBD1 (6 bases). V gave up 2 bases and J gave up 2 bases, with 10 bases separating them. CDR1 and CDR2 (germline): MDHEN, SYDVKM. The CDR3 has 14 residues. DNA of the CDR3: TGTGCCAGCAGTTTAGTTGGGGGCGCCTACGAGCAGTACTTC. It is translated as CASSLVGGAYEQYF.

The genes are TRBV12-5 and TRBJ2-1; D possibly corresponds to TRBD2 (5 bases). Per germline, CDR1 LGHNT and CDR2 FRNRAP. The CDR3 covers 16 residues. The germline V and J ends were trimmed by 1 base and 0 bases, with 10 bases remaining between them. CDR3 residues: CASGLGEGSSYNEQFF. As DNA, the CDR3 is TGTGCTAGTGGTTTGGGAGAAGGGAGCTCCTACAATGAGCAGTTCTTC.

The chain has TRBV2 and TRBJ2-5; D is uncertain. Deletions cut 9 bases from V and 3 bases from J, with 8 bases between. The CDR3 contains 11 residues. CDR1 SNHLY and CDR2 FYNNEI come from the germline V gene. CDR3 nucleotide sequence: TGTGCCAGACAAGGAGAAGAGACCCAGTACTTC. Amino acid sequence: CARQGEETQYF.

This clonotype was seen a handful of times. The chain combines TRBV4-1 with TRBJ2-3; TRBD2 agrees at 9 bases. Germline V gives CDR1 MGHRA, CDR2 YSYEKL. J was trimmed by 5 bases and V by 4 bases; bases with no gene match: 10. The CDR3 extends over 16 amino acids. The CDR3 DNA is TGCGCCAGCAGCCGAAGGACTAGCGAAGCAGGAGATACGCAGTATTTT. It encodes CASSRRTSEAGDTQYF.

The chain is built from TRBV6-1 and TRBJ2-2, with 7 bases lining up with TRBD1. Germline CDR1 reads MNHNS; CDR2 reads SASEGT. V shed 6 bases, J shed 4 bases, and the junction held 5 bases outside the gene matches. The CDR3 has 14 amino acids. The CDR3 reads CASSWDRPTGELFF. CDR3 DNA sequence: TGTGCCAGCAGCTGGGACAGACCCACCGGGGAGCTGTTTTTT.

CDR3 in amino acids: CASSFSQSGTEAYEQYF. CDR3 DNA sequence: TGTGCCAGCAGCTTTTCCCAATCCGGGACTGAAGCCTACGAGCAGTACTTC. V is TRBV11-2 and J is TRBJ2-7; possible D gene TRBD2, 6 bases. V was shortened by 3 bases and J by 2 bases, with 20 bases between the two germline ends. The germline V gene has CDR1 SGHAT and CDR2 FQNNGV. This CDR3 is built from 17 residues.

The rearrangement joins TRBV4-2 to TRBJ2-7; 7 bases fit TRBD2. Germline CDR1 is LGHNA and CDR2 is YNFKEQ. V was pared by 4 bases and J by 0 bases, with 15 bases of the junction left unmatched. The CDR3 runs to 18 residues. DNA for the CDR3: TGTGCCAGCAGCCTCAATCCGAAAACTAGCGAGATCTCCTACGAGCAGTACTTC. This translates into CASSLNPKTSEISYEQYF.

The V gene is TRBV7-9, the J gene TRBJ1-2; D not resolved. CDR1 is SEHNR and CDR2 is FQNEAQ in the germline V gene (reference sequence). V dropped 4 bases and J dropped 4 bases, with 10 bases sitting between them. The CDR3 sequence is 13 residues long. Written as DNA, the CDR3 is TGTGCCAGCAGCTCGCCGAACTCCTATGGCTACACCTTC. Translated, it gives CASSSPNSYGYTF.

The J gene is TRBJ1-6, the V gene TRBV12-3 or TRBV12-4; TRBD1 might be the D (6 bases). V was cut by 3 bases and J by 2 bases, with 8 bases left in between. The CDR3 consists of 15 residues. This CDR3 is CASSFRGTYNSPLHF. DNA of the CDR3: TGTGCCAGCAGTTTCAGGGGAACCTATAATTCACCCCTCCACTTT.

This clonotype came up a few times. The CDR3 loop is CASSGGTAPEETQYF. The CDR3 region has the DNA TGTGCCAGCAGTGGGGGGACGGCCCCCGAAGAGACCCAGTACTTC. The chain combines TRBV2 with TRBJ2-5; possibly TRBD1 or TRBD2 for D (5 bases each). Trimming shortened V by 4 bases and J by 3 bases, and 15 bases separated the two germline ends. This CDR3 has 15 amino acids. CDR1 and CDR2 (germline): SNHLY, FYNNEI.

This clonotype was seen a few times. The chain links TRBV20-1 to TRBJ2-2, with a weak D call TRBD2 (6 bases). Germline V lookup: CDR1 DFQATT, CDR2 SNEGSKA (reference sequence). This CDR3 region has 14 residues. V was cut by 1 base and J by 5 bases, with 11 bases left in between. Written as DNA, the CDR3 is TGCAGTGCTAGAGGACTAGTTACTACCGGGGAGCTGTTTTTT. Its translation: CSARGLVTTGELFF.

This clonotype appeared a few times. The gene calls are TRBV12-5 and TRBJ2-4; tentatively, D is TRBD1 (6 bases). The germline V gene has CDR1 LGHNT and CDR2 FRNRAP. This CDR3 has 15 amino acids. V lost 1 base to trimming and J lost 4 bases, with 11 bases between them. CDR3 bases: TGTGCTAGTGGTTTGGGGGACAAGGGAAAAAACATTCAGTACTTC. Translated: CASGLGDKGKNIQYF. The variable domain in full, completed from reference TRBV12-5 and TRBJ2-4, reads DARVTQTPRHKVTEMGQEVTMRCQPILGHNTVFWYRQTMMQGLELLAYFRNRAPLDDSGMPKDRFSAEMPDATLATLKIQPSEPRDSAVYFCASGLGDKGKNIQYFGAGTRLSVL.

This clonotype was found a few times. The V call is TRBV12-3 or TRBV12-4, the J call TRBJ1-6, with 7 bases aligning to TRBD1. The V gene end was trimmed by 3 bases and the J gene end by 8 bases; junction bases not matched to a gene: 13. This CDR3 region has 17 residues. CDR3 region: CASSFLPLQGKDSPLHF. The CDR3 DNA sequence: TGTGCCAGCAGTTTTTTGCCCCTACAGGGGAAAGATTCACCCCTCCACTTT.

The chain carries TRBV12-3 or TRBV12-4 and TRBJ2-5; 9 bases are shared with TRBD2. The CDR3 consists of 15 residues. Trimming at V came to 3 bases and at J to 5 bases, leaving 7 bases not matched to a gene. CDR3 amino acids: CASSLSSGSRETQYF. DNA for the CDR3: TGTGCCAGCAGTTTGAGTAGCGGGAGTAGGGAGACCCAGTACTTC.

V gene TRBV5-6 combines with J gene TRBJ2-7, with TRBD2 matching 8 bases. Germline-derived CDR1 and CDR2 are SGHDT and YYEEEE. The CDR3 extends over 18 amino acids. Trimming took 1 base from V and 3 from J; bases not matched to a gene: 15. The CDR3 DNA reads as TGTGCCAGCAGCTTGTCGGCGGCGGGAGGAGGAAATTTCTACGAGCAGTACTTC. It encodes CASSLSAAGGGNFYEQYF. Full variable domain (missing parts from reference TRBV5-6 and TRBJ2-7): DAGVTQSPTHLIKTRGQQVTLRCSPKSGHDTVSWYQQALGQGPQFIFQYYEEEERQRGNFPDRFSGHQFPNYSSELNVNALLLGDSALYLCASSLSAAGGGNFYEQYFGPGTRLTVT.

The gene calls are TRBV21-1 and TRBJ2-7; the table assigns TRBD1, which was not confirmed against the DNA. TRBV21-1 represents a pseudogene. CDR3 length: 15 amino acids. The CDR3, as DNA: TGTGCCAGCACCGAACCCAGGGACCTGCCCTACGAGCAGTACTTC. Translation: CASTEPRDLPYEQYF.

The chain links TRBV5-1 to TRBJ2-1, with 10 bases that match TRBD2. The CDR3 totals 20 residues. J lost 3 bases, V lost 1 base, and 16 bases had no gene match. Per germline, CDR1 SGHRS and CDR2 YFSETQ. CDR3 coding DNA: TGCGCCAGCAGCTTGCGTAGGGGGGCTAGCGGGAGTACGAACTACAATGAGCAGTTCTTC. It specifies CASSLRRGASGSTNYNEQFF. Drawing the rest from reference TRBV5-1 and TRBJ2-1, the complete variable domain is KAGVTQTPRYLIKTRGQQVTLSCSPISGHRSVSWYQQTPGQGLQFLFEYFSETQRNKGNFPGRFSGRQFSNSRSEMNVSTLELGDSALYLCASSLRRGASGSTNYNEQFFGPGTRLTVL.